What follows is one T cell receptor (beta chain) and its context. The antigen is undetermined. The sample is drawn from a study of cytomegalovirus exposure and HLA in healthy donors. 13 Jbeta primers and 60 Vbeta primers were used for the PCR. Methods used by the authors: Per a later analysis, the number of unique TCR beta chains was about 78 million, of which roughly 10 million were shared. The protocol was immunoSEQ multiplex PCR, while the TCRdb copy is restricted to in-frame clones and leaves out a portion. Clone size and the V and J calls come from that table; the DNA yielded D and trimming. The table includes more than 90,000 clones, approximately 81% detected once. Findings and limits, study-wide: According to the study, 150 to 200 TCR beta chains were cytomegalovirus-associated. A prior analysis recorded that most TCR beta V segments were productive about 90% or about 30% of the time. Most CMV-associated TCR beta chains appeared HLA-restricted in a later analysis.

The V end was cut by 2 bases, the J end by 6 bases, with 10 bases between. Germline-derived CDR1 and CDR2 are SQVTM and ANQGSEA. The CDR3 has 13 amino acids. This receptor was obtained from a woman between 35 and 50 years old in good health and CMV-seronegative. J is TRBJ2-2 and V is TRBV29-1, with D uncertain. The specimen sequenced was PBMCs. CDR3 DNA: TGCAGCGTTGAACACGGGTTTCCCGGGGAGCTGTTTTTT. Translation gives CSVEHGFPGELFF.